This T cell receptor beta chain came from a study of CD8 T cells in Susac syndrome. V was pared by 3 bases and J by 4 bases, with 15 bases between. This CDR3 spans 14 amino acids. Looked up from germline, CDR1 is SQVTM and CDR2 is ANQGSEA. Reverse transcription of 0.5 to 1 ug RNA was performed with random hexamers. TCRdb reprocessed the immunoSEQ multiplex PCR reads via MiXCR and lists one record per CDR3 protein. The table includes some 200,000 distinct CDR3 sequences, 95% detected once. This clonotype was sampled from a human donor with multiple sclerosis. The rearrangement joins TRBV29-1 to TRBJ2-5, with TRBD2 as a possible D gene (6 bases). The sequenced sample consisted of CD4+ T cells from PBMCs. The CDR3 DNA follows: TGCAGCGTTGAGCCGGGGAAGGGAGGAGAGACCCAGTACTTC. As protein: CSVEPGKGGETQYF.